This TCR beta chain appears in the sequencing data of a study of blood T cells in healthy people across ages. This clonotype was seen a few times. The junction departs from germline at one end; a sequencing error may be responsible. In each sample, at least 6.5 million PBMCs were isolated. Together with a sample-barcoded 5' primer, a J-beta primer mix was included in a second PCR lasting about 7 to 11 cycles. TCRdb redid the calling of the 5' RACE reads with MiXCR, one entry per CDR3 protein. The sample holds more than 900,000 distinct CDR3 sequences; almost 30% are singletons and the top ten take roughly 10%. This CDR3 has 13 residues. These data also featured in a second study, about T cells of mothers and their children. That publication notes: No clones detected were persistent microchimeric T cell clones.

Sequenced: blood. The chain carries TRBV12-3 or TRBV12-4 and TRBJ1-2; D gene ambiguous. The receptor's source is a woman aged 40 to 55 in good health. The CDR3 sequence: CASSEPVNYGYTF. CDR3 in DNA: TGTGCCAGCAGTGAGCCCGTTAACTATGGTTACACCTTC.